A single T cell receptor (beta chain) is shown here with its context. The V gene's germline CDR1 is MDHEN and CDR2 SYDVKM. V was pared by 10 bases and J by 4 bases, with 16 bases between. The length of the CDR3 is 13 residues. The data originate from a study of blood T cell repertoires in COVID-19. Study-level background: Researchers got acute and convalescent COVID-19 samples from the United States, Italy and Spain. In each case, the material was cDNA or gDNA derived from T cells, B-cell-depleted T cells, or PBMCs.

The authors' processing: How many nucleated cells were present was estimated from reference gene primer amplification. Data came from immunoSEQ multiplex PCR; TCRdb stores just in-frame clones and leaves some out. For V, J and clone size, that table is used; D and trimming come from the DNA. Among around 200,000 clones listed, more than 85% were seen once. The TCR was taken from a man aged 40-49 years with acute or convalescent COVID-19. The rearrangement links TRBV28 to TRBJ1-1, with a tentative D call TRBD1 (5 bases). The specimen sequenced was peripheral blood. The CDR3 is CATLGLLSTEAFF. CDR3 in DNA: TGTGCCACCCTGGGACTCCTGAGCACTGAAGCTTTCTTT.